This T cell receptor beta chain is drawn from a study of regulatory T cells in long-lasting Graves disease. The CDR3 consists of 16 residues. V was shortened by 5 bases and J by 8 bases, with 19 bases between the two germline ends. Germline-derived CDR1 and CDR2 are SGHDN and FVKESK. To make TCR beta libraries, researchers used iRepertoire HTBI primers and Arm-PCR of CDR3 regions. TCRdb reprocessed the multiplex PCR reads via MiXCR and lists one record per CDR3 protein. The table has around 480,000 distinct CDR3 sequences, about 16% seen once. Time point meaning: newly diagnosed GD, antithyroid drugs for less than 3 months. After RNA was extracted from PBMCs, the TCR library was made from it. This sample was also put to use in a study of T cells in Graves' hyperthyroidism and ophthalmopathy. That investigation notes: No ophthalmopathy progression within 18 months constituted stable Graves' hyperthyroidism.

This receptor was identified in a woman aged 40-65 years with Graves disease. Sequencing used peripheral blood mononuclear cells (PBMCs), obtained at new diagnosis, from a patient treated with antithyroid drugs. The chain joins TRBV14 to TRBJ1-6; D is perhaps TRBD1 (6 bases). The CDR3 sequence is CASSEQGGQRDSPLHF. The DNA of the CDR3 is TGTGCCAGCAGCGAACAGGGAGGACAACGAGATTCACCCCTCCACTTT.